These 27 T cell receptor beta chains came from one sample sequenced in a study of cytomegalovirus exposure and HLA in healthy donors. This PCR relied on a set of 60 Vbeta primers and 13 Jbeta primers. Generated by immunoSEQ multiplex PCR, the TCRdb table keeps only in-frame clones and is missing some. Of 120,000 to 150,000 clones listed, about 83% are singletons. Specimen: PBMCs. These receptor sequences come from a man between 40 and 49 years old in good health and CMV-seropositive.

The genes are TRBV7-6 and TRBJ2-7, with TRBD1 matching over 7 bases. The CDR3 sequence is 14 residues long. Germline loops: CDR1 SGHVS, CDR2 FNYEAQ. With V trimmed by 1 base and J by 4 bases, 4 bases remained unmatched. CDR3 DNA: TGTGCCAGCAGCTTAGGACAGGGAGATTACGAGCAGTACTTC. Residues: CASSLGQGDYEQYF. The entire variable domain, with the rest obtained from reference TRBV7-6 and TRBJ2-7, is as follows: GAGVSQSPRYKVTKRGQDVALRCDPISGHVSLYWYRQALGQGPEFLTYFNYEAQQDKSGLPNDRFSAERPEGSISTLTIQRTEQRDSAMYRCASSLGQGDYEQYFGPGTRLTVT.

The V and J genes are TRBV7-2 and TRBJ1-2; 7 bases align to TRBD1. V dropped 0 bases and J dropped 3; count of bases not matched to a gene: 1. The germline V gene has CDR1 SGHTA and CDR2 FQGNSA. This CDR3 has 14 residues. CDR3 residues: CASSLAQGDYGYTF. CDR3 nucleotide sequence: TGTGCCAGCAGCTTAGCGCAGGGGGACTATGGCTACACCTTC.

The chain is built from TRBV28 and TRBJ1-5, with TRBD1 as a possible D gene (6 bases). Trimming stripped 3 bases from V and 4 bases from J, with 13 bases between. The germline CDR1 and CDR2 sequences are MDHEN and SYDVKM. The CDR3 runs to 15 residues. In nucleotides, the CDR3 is TGTGCCAGCAGTTTTCGGCTCCAGGGGAATCAGCCCCAGCATTTT. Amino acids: CASSFRLQGNQPQHF.

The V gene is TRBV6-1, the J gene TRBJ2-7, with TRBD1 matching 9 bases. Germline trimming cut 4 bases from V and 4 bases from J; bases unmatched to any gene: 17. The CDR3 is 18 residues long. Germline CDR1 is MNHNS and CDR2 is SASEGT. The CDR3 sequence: CASSGGQGISNLGYEQYF. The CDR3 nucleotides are TGTGCCAGCAGTGGGGGACAGGGAATCTCTAATTTGGGATACGAGCAGTACTTC.

CDR3 sequence: CASRPFFLNGELFF. DNA of the CDR3: TGTGCCAGCAGACCTTTCTTCCTAAATGGGGAGCTGTTTTTT. The chain recombines TRBV6-1 with TRBJ2-2; D call uncertain. Germline V gene lookup returns CDR1 MNHNS and CDR2 SASEGT. Trimming removed 6 bases at V and 8 bases at J, with 16 bases between. The CDR3 length is 14 residues.

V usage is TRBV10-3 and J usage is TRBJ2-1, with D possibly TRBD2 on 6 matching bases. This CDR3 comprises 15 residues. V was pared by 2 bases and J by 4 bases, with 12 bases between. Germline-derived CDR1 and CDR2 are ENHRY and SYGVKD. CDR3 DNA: TGTGCCATCAGTGAGGTCAGCGGGTCTTACAATGAGCAGTTCTTC. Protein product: CAISEVSGSYNEQFF.

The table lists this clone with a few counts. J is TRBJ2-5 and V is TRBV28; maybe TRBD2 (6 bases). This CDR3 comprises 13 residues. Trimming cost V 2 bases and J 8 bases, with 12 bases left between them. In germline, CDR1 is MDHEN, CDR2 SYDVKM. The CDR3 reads CASSLSPGVTQYF. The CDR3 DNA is TGTGCCAGCAGTTTAAGCCCGGGGGTAACCCAGTACTTC. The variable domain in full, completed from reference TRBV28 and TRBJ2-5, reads DVKVTQSSRYLVKRTGEKVFLECVQDMDHENMFWYRQDPGLGLRLIYFSYDVKMKEKGDIPEGYSVSREKKERFSLILESASTNQTSMYLCASSLSPGVTQYFGPGTRLLVL.

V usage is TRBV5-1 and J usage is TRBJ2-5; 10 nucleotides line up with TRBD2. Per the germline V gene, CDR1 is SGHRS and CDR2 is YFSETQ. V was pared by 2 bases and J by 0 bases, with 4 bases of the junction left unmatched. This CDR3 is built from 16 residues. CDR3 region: CASSLTTSGDQETQYF. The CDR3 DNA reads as TGCGCCAGCAGCTTAACTACTAGCGGGGACCAAGAGACCCAGTACTTC.

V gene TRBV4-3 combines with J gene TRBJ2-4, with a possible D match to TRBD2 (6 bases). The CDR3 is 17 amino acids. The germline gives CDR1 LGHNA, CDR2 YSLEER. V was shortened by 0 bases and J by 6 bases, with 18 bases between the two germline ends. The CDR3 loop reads CASSQELASVTRNIQYF. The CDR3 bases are TGCGCCAGCAGCCAAGAGTTGGCTAGCGTAACGAGAAACATTCAGTACTTC.

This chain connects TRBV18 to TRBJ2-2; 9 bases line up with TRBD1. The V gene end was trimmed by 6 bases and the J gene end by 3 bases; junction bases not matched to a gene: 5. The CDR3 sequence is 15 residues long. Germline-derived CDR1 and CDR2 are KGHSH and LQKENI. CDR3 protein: CASSTGTGHTGELFF. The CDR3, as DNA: TGTGCCAGCTCTACCGGGACAGGGCACACCGGGGAGCTGTTTTTT. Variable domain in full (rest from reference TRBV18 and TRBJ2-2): NAGVMQNPRHLVRRRGQEARLRCSPMKGHSHVYWYRQLPEEGLKFMVYLQKENIIDESGMPKERFSAEFPKEGPSILRIQQVVRGDSAAYFCASSTGTGHTGELFFGEGSRLTVL.

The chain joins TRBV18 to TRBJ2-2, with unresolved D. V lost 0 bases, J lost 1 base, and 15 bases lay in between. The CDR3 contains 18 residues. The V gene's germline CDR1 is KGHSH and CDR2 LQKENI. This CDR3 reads CASSPPTSGQENTGELFF. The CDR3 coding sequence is TGTGCCAGCTCACCACCTACGTCTGGGCAAGAGAACACCGGGGAGCTGTTTTTT.

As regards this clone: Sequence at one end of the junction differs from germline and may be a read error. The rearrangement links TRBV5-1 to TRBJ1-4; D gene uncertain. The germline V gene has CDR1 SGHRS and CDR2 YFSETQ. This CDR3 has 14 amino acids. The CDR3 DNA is TGCGCCAGCAGCTTGTTACCAACTAATGAAAAACTATTTTTT. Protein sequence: CASSLLPTNEKLFF.

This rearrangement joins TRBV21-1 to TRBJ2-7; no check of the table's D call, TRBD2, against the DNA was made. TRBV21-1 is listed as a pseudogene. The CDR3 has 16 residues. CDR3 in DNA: TGTGCCAGCAGCAAAGGGGGACTAGCGGGATTTTACGAGCAGTACTTC. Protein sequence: CASSKGGLAGFYEQYF.

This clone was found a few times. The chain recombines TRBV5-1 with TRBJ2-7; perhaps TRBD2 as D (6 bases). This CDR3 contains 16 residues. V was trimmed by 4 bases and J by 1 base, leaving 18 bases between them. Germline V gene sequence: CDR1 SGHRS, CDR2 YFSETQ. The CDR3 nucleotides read TGCGCCAGCAGCCAAGATCGAGGGACTCCTTCCTACGAGCAGTACTTC. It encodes CASSQDRGTPSYEQYF.

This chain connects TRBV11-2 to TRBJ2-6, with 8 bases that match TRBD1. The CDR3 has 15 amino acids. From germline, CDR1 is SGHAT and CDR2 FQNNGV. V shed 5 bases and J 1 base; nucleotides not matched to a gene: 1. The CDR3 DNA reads TGTGCCAGCAGCCGGACAGGGTCTGGGGCCAACGTCCTGACTTTC. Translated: CASSRTGSGANVLTF.

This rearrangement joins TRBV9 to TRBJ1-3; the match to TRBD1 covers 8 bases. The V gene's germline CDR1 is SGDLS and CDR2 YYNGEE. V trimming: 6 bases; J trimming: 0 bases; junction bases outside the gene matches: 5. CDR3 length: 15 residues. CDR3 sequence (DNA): TGTGCCAGCAAAGGACAGGGCCCCTCTGGAAACACCATATATTTT. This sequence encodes CASKGQGPSGNTIYF.

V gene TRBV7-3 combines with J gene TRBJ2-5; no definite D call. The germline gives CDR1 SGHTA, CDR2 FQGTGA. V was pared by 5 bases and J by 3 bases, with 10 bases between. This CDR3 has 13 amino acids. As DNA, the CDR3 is TGTGCCAGCAGCATCTCTAGGAAAGAGACCCAGTACTTC. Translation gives CASSISRKETQYF.

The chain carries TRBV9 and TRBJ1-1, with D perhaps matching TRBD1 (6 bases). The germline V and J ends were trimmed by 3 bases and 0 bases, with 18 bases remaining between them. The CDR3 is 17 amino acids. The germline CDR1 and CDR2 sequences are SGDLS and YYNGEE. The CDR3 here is CASSAGTPWEMNTEAFF. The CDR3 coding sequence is TGTGCCAGCAGCGCCGGGACACCCTGGGAGATGAACACTGAAGCTTTCTTT.

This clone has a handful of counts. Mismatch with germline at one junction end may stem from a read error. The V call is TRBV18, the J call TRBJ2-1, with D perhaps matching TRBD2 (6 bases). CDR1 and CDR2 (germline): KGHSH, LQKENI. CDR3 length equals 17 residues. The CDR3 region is CASSPMKLAIRYSEQFF. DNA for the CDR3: TGTGCCAGCTCACCAATGAAACTAGCAATTCGATACAGTGAGCAGTTCTTC.

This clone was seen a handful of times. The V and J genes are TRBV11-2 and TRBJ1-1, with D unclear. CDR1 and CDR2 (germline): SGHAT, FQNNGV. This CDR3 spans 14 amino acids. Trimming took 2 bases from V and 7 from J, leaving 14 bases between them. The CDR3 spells CASSLSITASEAFF. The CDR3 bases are TGTGCCAGCAGCTTAAGTATCACCGCGAGTGAAGCTTTCTTT.

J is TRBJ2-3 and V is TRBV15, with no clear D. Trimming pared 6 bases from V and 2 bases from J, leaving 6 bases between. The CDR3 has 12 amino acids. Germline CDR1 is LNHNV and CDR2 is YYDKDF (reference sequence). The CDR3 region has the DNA TGTGCCACCAGTCTGTCCACAGATACGCAGTATTTT. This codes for CATSLSTDTQYF.

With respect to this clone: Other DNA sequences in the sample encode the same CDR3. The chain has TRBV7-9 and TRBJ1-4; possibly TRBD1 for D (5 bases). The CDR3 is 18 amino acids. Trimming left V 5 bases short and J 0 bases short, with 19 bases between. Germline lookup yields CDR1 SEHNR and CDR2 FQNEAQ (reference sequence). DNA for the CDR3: TGTGCCAGCAGCATAACCGGAAGCGGGACTGCAACTAATGAAAAACTGTTTTTT. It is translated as CASSITGSGTATNEKLFF.

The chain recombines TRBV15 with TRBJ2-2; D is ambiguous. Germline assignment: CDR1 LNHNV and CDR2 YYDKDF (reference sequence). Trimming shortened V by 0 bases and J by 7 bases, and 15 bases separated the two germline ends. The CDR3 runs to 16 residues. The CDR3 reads CATSRDLVGAGGELFF. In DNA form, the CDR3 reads TGTGCCACCAGCAGAGATCTGGTGGGCGCAGGCGGGGAGCTGTTTTTT.

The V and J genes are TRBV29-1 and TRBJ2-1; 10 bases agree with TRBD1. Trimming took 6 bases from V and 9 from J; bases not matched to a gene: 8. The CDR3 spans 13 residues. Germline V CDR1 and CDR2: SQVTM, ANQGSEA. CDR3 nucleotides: TGCAGCGTGTACCGGGACAGGGGCGGTGAGCAGTTCTTC. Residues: CSVYRDRGGEQFF.

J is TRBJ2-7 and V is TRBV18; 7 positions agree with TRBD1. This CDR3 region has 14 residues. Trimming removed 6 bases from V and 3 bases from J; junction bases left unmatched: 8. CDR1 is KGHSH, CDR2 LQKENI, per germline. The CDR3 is CASSLGQNRYEQYF. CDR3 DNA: TGTGCCAGCTCCTTGGGACAGAATCGCTACGAGCAGTACTTC.

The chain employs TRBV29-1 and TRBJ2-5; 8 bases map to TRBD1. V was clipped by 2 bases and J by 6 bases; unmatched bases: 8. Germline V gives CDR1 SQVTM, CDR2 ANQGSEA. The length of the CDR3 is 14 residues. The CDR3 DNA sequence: TGCAGCGTTGAATACAGGGGGGAAGGGAAGACCCAGTACTTC. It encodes CSVEYRGEGKTQYF.

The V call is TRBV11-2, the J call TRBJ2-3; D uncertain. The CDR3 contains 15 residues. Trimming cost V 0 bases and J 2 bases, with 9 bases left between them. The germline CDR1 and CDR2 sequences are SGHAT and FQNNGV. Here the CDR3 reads CASSLEAPYTDTQYF. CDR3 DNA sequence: TGTGCCAGCAGCTTAGAGGCTCCTTACACAGATACGCAGTATTTT.